The 24 T cell receptor beta chains below all came from one sample that was sequenced in a study of cytotoxic CD8 clonotypes in ibrutinib-treated CLL. Repertoires were generated with immunoSEQ multiplex PCR, while TCRdb's copy carries only in-frame clones and drops some. The table lists just over 200,000 clones, approximately 79% of them singletons. The specimen was PBMCs, collected after 12 months of ibrutinib treatment. All receptors come from a human donor with chronic lymphocytic leukemia.

The chain links TRBV5-4 to TRBJ2-3; 7 nucleotides align to TRBD1. The CDR3 extends over 14 amino acids. V trimming: 5 bases; J trimming: 1 base; junction bases outside the gene matches: 4. Germline CDR1 SGHNT, CDR2 YYREEE (reference sequence). CDR3 amino acids: CASRTGQRTDTQYF. The CDR3 DNA reads as TGTGCCAGCAGGACAGGGCAACGCACAGATACGCAGTATTTT.

This clone appeared a single time. The CDR3 is CASSSLEGHEQFF. In nucleotides, the CDR3 is TGTGCCAGCAGCTCCCTCGAGGGCCATGAGCAGTTCTTC. The rearrangement uses TRBV7-8 and TRBJ2-1; D is possibly TRBD2 (5 bases). CDR3 size: 13 residues. Trimming cost V 4 bases and J 8 bases, with 12 bases left between them. Germline V gene lookup returns CDR1 SGHVS and CDR2 FQNEAQ.

CDR3 amino acids: CASSAGGSGSYEQYF. CDR3 DNA sequence: TGTGCCAGCAGCGCAGGGGGCTCCGGTAGCTACGAGCAGTACTTC. The V call is TRBV7-9, the J call TRBJ2-7; 8 nucleotides agree with TRBD1. Germline V CDR1 and CDR2: SEHNR, FQNEAQ (reference sequence). The V and J ends lost 5 bases and 3 bases, in that order; junction bases with no gene match: 9. The CDR3 spans 15 residues.

This clone showed up just a few times. In the same sample, other DNA sequences code for this CDR3. The chain employs TRBV6-5 and TRBJ1-1; no clear D. V shed 0 bases and J shed 1 base, with 6 bases lying between them. The CDR3 runs to 14 residues. The germline V gene has CDR1 MNHEY and CDR2 SVGAGI. The CDR3 DNA is TGTGCCAGCAGTTACTCGAGTGAGAACACTGAAGCTTTCTTT. Its translation is CASSYSSENTEAFF.

The chain employs TRBV28 and TRBJ2-5, with 9 bases that match TRBD2. The J segment lost 4 bases and the V segment lost 5 bases, leaving 14 bases of the junction unmatched. Germline CDR1 and CDR2: MDHEN and SYDVKM. The CDR3 is made up of 17 amino acids. The CDR3 here is CASSLLGGSGSSETQYF. The CDR3 DNA is TGTGCCAGCAGTCTTCTTGGGGGTAGCGGGAGCTCAGAGACCCAGTACTTC.

This chain links TRBV27 with TRBJ1-1; D remains ambiguous. The CDR3 runs to 15 residues. Germline assignment: CDR1 MNHEY and CDR2 SMNVEV (reference sequence). Trimming pared 4 bases from V and 5 bases from J, leaving 17 bases between. The chain's CDR3 is CASSYLPGDVTEAFF. The CDR3 bases are TGTGCCAGCAGTTATCTTCCCGGAGACGTTACTGAAGCTTTCTTT.

J is TRBJ2-7 and V is TRBV6-1, with 9 bases that match TRBD2. Looked up from germline, CDR1 is MNHNS and CDR2 is SASEGT. This CDR3 has 13 amino acids. Trimming removed 3 bases from V and 4 bases from J; junction bases left unmatched: 1. The DNA for the CDR3 is TGTGCCAGCAGTGAGCGGGGGGGTTACGAGCAGTACTTC. Its protein is CASSERGGYEQYF.

The chain combines TRBV14 with TRBJ2-7; TRBD1 matches 8 bases. Unmatched junction bases numbered 14, after V lost 2 bases and J lost 2 bases. The germline V gene encodes CDR1 SGHDN and CDR2 FVKESK. CDR3 size: 18 residues. In DNA form, the CDR3 reads TGTGCCAGCAGCCAACTCACCGACAGGGGCCGGGGGACCTACGAGCAGTACTTC. Protein: CASSQLTDRGRGTYEQYF.

V usage is TRBV25-1 and J usage is TRBJ2-7; perhaps TRBD1 as D (5 bases). Trimming took off 8 bases at V and 0 bases at J, with 11 bases between the two ends. Germline V gives CDR1 MGHDK, CDR2 SYGVNS. The CDR3 totals 13 residues. The CDR3 spells CASGQRVSYEQYF. The CDR3 coding sequence is TGTGCCAGCGGACAACGAGTCTCCTACGAGCAGTACTTC.

The CDR3 loop is CSVEDRGARSYNEQFF. CDR3 coding DNA: TGCAGCGTTGAAGATCGTGGGGCCCGCTCCTACAATGAGCAGTTCTTC. This chain joins TRBV29-1 and TRBJ2-1, with a weak D call TRBD1 (5 bases). The germline V gene encodes CDR1 SQVTM and CDR2 ANQGSEA. CDR3 size: 16 residues. V was shortened by 0 bases and J by 0 bases, with 12 bases between the two germline ends.

The V gene is TRBV19, the J gene TRBJ1-2; D may be TRBD1 (6 bases). The V end lost 6 bases, the J end lost 5 bases, and 10 bases lay between the germline ends. Germline V gives CDR1 LNHDA, CDR2 SQIVND (reference sequence). The CDR3 is 12 residues long. CDR3 DNA: TGTGCCAGTAGGGACAGTACGTATGGCTACACCTTC. As protein: CASRDSTYGYTF.

The rearrangement joins TRBV5-1 to TRBJ2-7; 10 positions agree with TRBD2. Losses at the gene ends were 4 bases for V and 5 bases for J; bases not matched to a gene: 12. The CDR3 covers 16 residues. CDR1 and CDR2 from the germline V gene are SGHRS and YFSETQ. CDR3 in DNA: TGCGCCAGCAGCCCGGAGGGCCTAGCGGGGGACCACGAGCAGTACTTC. It translates to CASSPEGLAGDHEQYF.

The rearrangement links TRBV19 to TRBJ1-2, with a tentative D call TRBD1 (6 bases). The germline V gene encodes CDR1 LNHDA and CDR2 SQIVND (reference sequence). This CDR3 has 13 residues. Trimming removed 6 bases at V and 3 bases at J, with 11 bases between. The CDR3 loop reads CASSQGQYYGYTF. CDR3 in DNA: TGTGCCAGTAGCCAGGGGCAGTACTATGGCTACACCTTC.

This rearrangement joins TRBV5-8 to TRBJ2-7, with D unresolved. The CDR3 extends over 11 amino acids. Per germline, CDR1 SGHTS and CDR2 YDEGEE. V lost 4 bases to trimming and J lost 6 bases, with 8 bases between them. CDR3 residues: CASSLLSEQYF. CDR3 nucleotides: TGTGCCAGCAGCCTTCTCTCCGAGCAGTACTTC.

The chain has TRBV29-1 and TRBJ2-1, with 8 bases identical to TRBD2. With 4 bases clipped from V and 4 bases from J, the junction kept 9 bases outside the gene matches. CDR1 is SQVTM, CDR2 ANQGSEA, per germline. This CDR3 has 15 amino acids. The chain's CDR3 is CSVGVAGTPYNEQFF. For the CDR3, the DNA is TGCAGCGTTGGGGTAGCGGGGACACCGTACAATGAGCAGTTCTTC.

The V and J genes are TRBV6-1 and TRBJ1-5, with TRBD1 as a possible D gene (6 bases). Looked up from germline, CDR1 is MNHNS and CDR2 is SASEGT. This CDR3 comprises 14 residues. Trimming took 3 bases from V and 5 from J, leaving 11 bases between them. The DNA for the CDR3 is TGTGCCAGCAGTGACACAGGGAGGGATCAGCCCCAGCATTTT. Its translation: CASSDTGRDQPQHF.

V and J are TRBV6-1 and TRBJ2-4; D not resolved. Trimming shortened V by 3 bases and J by 9 bases, and 12 bases separated the two germline ends. Germline CDR1 reads MNHNS; CDR2 reads SASEGT. This CDR3 comprises 13 residues. The CDR3 nucleotides are TGTGCCAGCAGTGATCTGCTAGTCGGCATTCAGTACTTC. Residues: CASSDLLVGIQYF.

The chain is built from TRBV15 and TRBJ1-2; tentative D call: TRBD1 (5 bases). Per the germline V gene, CDR1 is LNHNV and CDR2 is YYDKDF (reference sequence). V was cut by 3 bases and J by 2 bases, with 13 bases left in between. The CDR3 totals 15 residues. CDR3 amino acids: CATSSWRDSNYGYTF. The CDR3 DNA follows: TGTGCCACCAGCAGCTGGCGGGACTCCAACTATGGCTACACCTTC. The full variable domain, its missing parts supplied by reference TRBV15 and TRBJ1-2, is DAMVIQNPRYQVTQFGKPVTLSCSQTLNHNVMYWYQQKSSQAPKLLFHYYDKDFNNEADTPDNFQSRRPNTSFCFLDIRSPGLGDTAMYLCATSSWRDSNYGYTFGSGTRLTVV.

This chain connects TRBV5-6 to TRBJ1-4; the match to TRBD1 covers 7 bases. From germline, CDR1 is SGHDT and CDR2 YYEEEE. V lost 2 bases and J lost 5; bases outside the gene matches: 0. The CDR3 loop spans 13 amino acids. CDR3 sequence: CASSFRGNEKLFF. CDR3 in DNA: TGTGCCAGCAGCTTCAGGGGGAATGAAAAACTGTTTTTT.

The genes are TRBV30 and TRBJ1-1, with D perhaps TRBD1 (6 bases). Germline lookup yields CDR1 GTSNPN and CDR2 SVGIG (reference sequence). The CDR3 sequence is 13 residues long. Trimming removed 2 bases from V and 5 bases from J, with 12 bases in between. The CDR3 reads CAWSPGAGTEAFF. The DNA for the CDR3 is TGTGCCTGGAGTCCAGGGGCGGGGACTGAAGCTTTCTTT.

The chain combines TRBV11-1 with TRBJ2-7; D remains ambiguous. V lost 1 base to trimming and J lost 0 bases, with 7 bases between them. Germline V gene sequence: CDR1 SGHAT, CDR2 FQDESV (reference sequence). This CDR3 has 14 amino acids. The CDR3 protein is CASSLVEGSYEQYF. DNA of the CDR3: TGTGCCAGCAGCTTAGTGGAAGGCTCCTACGAGCAGTACTTC.

The rearrangement links TRBV7-3 to TRBJ2-3, with D perhaps given as TRBD1 or TRBD2 (6 bases each). This CDR3 contains 15 residues. Trimming pared 5 bases from V and 1 base from J, leaving 13 bases between. Germline assignment: CDR1 SGHTA and CDR2 FQGTGA. The CDR3 DNA is TGTGCCAGCAGCAAGATGGGGGGCGGCACAGATACGCAGTATTTT. This codes for CASSKMGGGTDTQYF.

Turning to this clone: One junction end does not reproduce the germline sequence, and a read error may be involved. V gene TRBV7-7 combines with J gene TRBJ2-5; perhaps TRBD2 as D (5 bases). CDR1 is SSHAT, CDR2 FNYEAQ, per germline (reference sequence). This CDR3 comprises 13 residues. This CDR3 is CASSFAGEETQYF. In nucleotides, the CDR3 is TGTGCTAGCAGCTTTGCGGGTGAAGAGACCCAGTACTTC.

The chain employs TRBV6-1 and TRBJ2-7; TRBD1 matches at 7 bases. The CDR3 covers 13 residues. Germline CDR1 and CDR2: MNHNS and SASEGT. With V trimmed by 10 bases and J by 3 bases, 9 bases remained unmatched. CDR3 in DNA: TGTGCCATTCAGACAGGGTCGATCTACGAGCAGTACTTC. It encodes CAIQTGSIYEQYF.